The 21 T cell receptor beta chains in this list originate from one sample, sequenced in a study of T cell changes during pregnancy in multiple sclerosis. Using immunoSEQ multiplex PCR, the repertoire was profiled, and TCRdb retains in-frame clones only, with some absent. The sample carries 25,000 or so clones, approximately 90% recorded once. The material was CD8+ T cells from peripheral blood mononuclear cells, obtained before pregnancy. The receptors originated from a female donor with multiple sclerosis, enrolled in a pregnancy study.

V and J are TRBV5-6 and TRBJ2-7; weak D call: TRBD2 (7 bases). CDR3 size: 16 residues. From germline, CDR1 is SGHDT and CDR2 YYEEEE. Trimming removed 1 base at V and 2 bases at J, with 16 bases between. CDR3 amino acids: CASSLREGELAYEQYF. CDR3 bases: TGTGCCAGCAGCTTGAGGGAGGGGGAATTAGCCTACGAGCAGTACTTC.

The chain carries TRBV21-1 and TRBJ2-7; the table calls TRBD2, which could not be checked here. TRBV21-1 is a pseudogene segment. The CDR3 extends over 17 amino acids. CDR3 loop: CASSKDKRANPIYEQYF. The CDR3 DNA follows: TGTGCCAGCAGCAAAGATAAGCGAGCGAATCCAATCTACGAGCAGTACTTC.

The rearrangement joins TRBV6-4 to TRBJ2-1, with 7 positions matching TRBD1. V shed 5 bases and J 0 bases; nucleotides not matched to a gene: 1. Germline loops: CDR1 MRHNA, CDR2 SNTAGT. The CDR3 is made up of 14 amino acids. As DNA, the CDR3 is TGTGCCAGCAGTAGGGACAGCTCCTACAATGAGCAGTTCTTC. This codes for CASSRDSSYNEQFF.

This clone was counted between two and nine times. The chain is built from TRBV7-3 and TRBJ2-7; 8 bases agree with TRBD2. Trimming at V came to 1 base and at J to 2 bases, leaving 4 bases not matched to a gene. Per germline, CDR1 SGHTA and CDR2 FQGTGA. The CDR3 length is 15 residues. DNA of the CDR3: TGTGCCAGCAGCTTAAGCGCGGGAGGCCCCTACGAGCAGTACTTC. Its translation: CASSLSAGGPYEQYF.

The DNA for the CDR3 is TGTGCCAGCAGTTACTCGAAACAGCTTCCCTACGAGCAGTACTTC. It encodes CASSYSKQLPYEQYF. This chain uses TRBV6-5 with TRBJ2-7; no clear D. CDR1 is MNHEY and CDR2 is SVGAGI in the germline V gene. The CDR3 is 15 amino acids. V was trimmed by 0 bases and J by 2 bases, leaving 11 bases between them.

This clone appeared once. The chain is built from TRBV7-9 and TRBJ2-2; 14 bases match TRBD2. The CDR3 is 18 amino acids. Germline loops: CDR1 SEHNR, CDR2 FQNEAQ (reference sequence). Trimming took 4 bases from V and 1 from J; bases not matched to a gene: 5. Written as DNA, the CDR3 is TGTGCCAGCAGCTCCAGACTAGCGGGAGGGGGGAACACCGGGGAGCTGTTTTTT. It specifies CASSSRLAGGGNTGELFF.

The V and J genes are TRBV7-2 and TRBJ2-1; the D gene is possibly TRBD2 (5 bases). The CDR3 spans 15 residues. With 1 base removed from V and 1 base from J, the gap between germline ends came to 8 bases. Germline V lookup: CDR1 SGHTA, CDR2 FQGNSA. CDR3 bases: TGTGCCAGCAGCTTAGTCGGGGAGTCCTACAATGAGCAGTTCTTC. It is translated as CASSLVGESYNEQFF. Drawing the rest from reference TRBV7-2 and TRBJ2-1, the complete variable domain is GAGVSQSPSNKVTEKGKDVELRCDPISGHTALYWYRQSLGQGLEFLIYFQGNSAPDKSGLPSDRFSAERTGGSVSTLTIQRTQQEDSAVYLCASSLVGESYNEQFFGPGTRLTVL.

The chain has TRBV19 and TRBJ2-1; D might be TRBD1 (5 bases). The CDR3 covers 14 residues. V shed 1 base and J shed 8 bases, with 12 bases lying between them. Germline V gene data show CDR1 as LNHDA and CDR2 as SQIVND (reference sequence). The CDR3 sequence is CASSIGLQGDEQFF. The CDR3 nucleotides read TGTGCCAGTAGTATAGGGCTACAAGGGGATGAGCAGTTCTTC.

The CDR3 is CAWDPGVGETQYF. The CDR3 nucleotides read TGTGCCTGGGATCCGGGGGTGGGAGAGACCCAGTACTTC. This chain joins TRBV30 and TRBJ2-5, with a tentative D call TRBD2 (6 bases). The CDR3 sequence is 13 residues long. Trimming pared 5 bases from V and 4 bases from J, leaving 14 bases between. Germline loops: CDR1 GTSNPN, CDR2 SVGIG (reference sequence).

The DNA of the CDR3 is TGCAGCGTTGAAGTGCGTAAAGGGGCCATGAAGCTGTTTTTT. It translates to CSVEVRKGAMKLFF. This rearrangement joins TRBV29-1 to TRBJ1-4; weak D call: TRBD1 (5 bases). The CDR3 is made up of 14 amino acids. Germline loops: CDR1 SQVTM, CDR2 ANQGSEA. Trimming shortened V by 1 base and J by 14 bases, and 20 bases separated the two germline ends.

The genes are TRBV19 and TRBJ2-7, with TRBD1 identical over 12 bases. Germline V lookup: CDR1 LNHDA, CDR2 SQIVND (reference sequence). The ends lost 5 bases at V and 3 bases at J; junction bases unmatched: 5. This CDR3 contains 15 residues. The CDR3 sequence: CASSAGTGGSYEQYF. For the CDR3, the DNA is TGTGCCAGTAGTGCAGGGACAGGGGGCAGCTACGAGCAGTACTTC.

The chain has TRBV28 and TRBJ2-5; D may be TRBD2 (7 bases). The CDR3 consists of 17 residues. The germline CDR1 and CDR2 sequences are MDHEN and SYDVKM. Trimming stripped 5 bases from V and 1 base from J, with 20 bases between. The CDR3 loop reads CASSLRGGGFLQETQYF. CDR3 in DNA: TGTGCCAGCAGTCTGAGGGGAGGGGGATTTCTCCAAGAGACCCAGTACTTC.

The J gene is TRBJ2-5, the V gene TRBV7-2, with D possibly TRBD1 on 6 matching bases. V dropped 3 bases and J dropped 5 bases, with 13 bases sitting between them. This CDR3 is 14 amino acids long. Germline V CDR1 and CDR2: SGHTA, FQGNSA. The CDR3 DNA reads as TGTGCCAGCAGCTTTACAGGGCTGGGCGAGACCCAGTACTTC. This translates into CASSFTGLGETQYF.

The rearrangement joins TRBV28 to TRBJ1-2; D not certain. V gave up 8 bases and J gave up 8 bases, with 15 bases separating them. From germline, CDR1 is MDHEN and CDR2 SYDVKM. This CDR3 has 12 residues. The CDR3 DNA sequence: TGTGCCAGCTCCACCCTAGTGCAAGGCTACACCTTC. This translates into CASSTLVQGYTF.

This chain connects TRBV7-9 to TRBJ1-4; D not certain. Per the germline V gene, CDR1 is SEHNR and CDR2 is FQNEAQ (reference sequence). The CDR3 loop spans 15 amino acids. Trimming shortened V by 2 bases and J by 4 bases, and 11 bases separated the two germline ends. The CDR3 protein is CASSLYGEGNEKLFF. The CDR3 region has the DNA TGTGCCAGCAGCTTATATGGAGAGGGTAATGAAAAACTGTTTTTT.

V gene TRBV6-5 combines with J gene TRBJ2-7; the D gene is possibly TRBD2 (5 bases). Germline lookup yields CDR1 MNHEY and CDR2 SVGAGI. The CDR3 is 13 residues long. Trimming left V 0 bases short and J 7 bases short, with 10 bases between. The CDR3 DNA reads as TGTGCCAGCAGTTACTCGGGGAGTCAGGAGCAGTACTTC. Translation gives CASSYSGSQEQYF.

The chain recombines TRBV2 with TRBJ1-6; 7 bases are a match to TRBD1. The CDR3 extends over 14 amino acids. CDR1 and CDR2 from the germline V gene are SNHLY and FYNNEI. After removal of 6 bases from V and 6 bases from J, the junction contained 5 bases not matched to a gene. The CDR3 sequence: CASSEGQTNSPLHF. The CDR3 region has the DNA TGTGCCAGCAGCGAGGGACAGACTAATTCACCCCTCCACTTT.

The chain couples TRBV29-1 to TRBJ2-7, with D perhaps matching TRBD1 (5 bases). This CDR3 has 12 residues. Germline assignment: CDR1 SQVTM and CDR2 ANQGSEA. The V end lost 1 base, the J end lost 1 base, and 5 bases lay between the germline ends. The CDR3, as DNA: TGCAGCGTTGAAGGACAGTCCTACGAGCAGTACTTC. As protein: CSVEGQSYEQYF.

The chain recombines TRBV6-5 with TRBJ2-7; the match to TRBD2 covers 9 bases. The V gene end was trimmed by 0 bases and the J gene end by 5 bases; junction bases not matched to a gene: 8. From germline, CDR1 is MNHEY and CDR2 SVGAGI. The CDR3 consists of 16 residues. CDR3 nucleotide sequence: TGTGCCAGCAGTTACTCAGTAGCGGGAGCTGTGAACGAGCAGTACTTC. It codes for CASSYSVAGAVNEQYF.

The rearrangement joins TRBV7-9 to TRBJ2-3; D may be TRBD1 (6 bases). Between the trimmed V and J ends, which lost 7 bases and 1 base, there was a span of 15 bases. The germline V gene encodes CDR1 SEHNR and CDR2 FQNEAQ (reference sequence). The CDR3 is 15 residues long. The CDR3 region is CASTQGQGGTDTQYF. CDR3 nucleotides: TGTGCCAGCACCCAGGGGCAGGGCGGCACAGATACGCAGTATTTT.

The chain combines TRBV4-1 with TRBJ1-5, with 8 bases aligning to TRBD1. CDR1 and CDR2 (germline): MGHRA, YSYEKL. Trimming took 5 bases from V and 3 from J; bases not matched to a gene: 9. CDR3 size: 16 residues. CDR3 region: CASSWDRSSSNQPQHF. CDR3 nucleotide sequence: TGCGCCAGCAGCTGGGACAGGTCCTCCTCCAATCAGCCCCAGCATTTT.